This passage covers 19 T cell receptor beta chains from one sample sequenced in a study of T cell responses to AZD1222 COVID-19 vaccine. Profiled with immunoSEQ multiplex PCR; TCRdb holds only in-frame clones, not every one. The sample includes more than 110,000 clones, about 93% of them seen just once. The sample consisted of peripheral blood, taken on day 0 of AZD1222 vaccination. Receptors originate from an adult in good health.

The chain couples TRBV5-1 to TRBJ1-3, with a weak D call TRBD1 (6 bases). Germline CDR1 is SGHRS and CDR2 is YFSETQ. The CDR3 runs to 13 residues. Deletions cut 0 bases from V and 7 bases from J, with 8 bases between. The CDR3 DNA is TGCGCCAGCAGCTTGGGGCAGGGGAACACCATATATTTT. Translated: CASSLGQGNTIYF.

This chain uses TRBV5-4 with TRBJ1-6, with D perhaps matching TRBD1 (5 bases). Germline V CDR1 and CDR2: SGHNT, YYREEE (reference sequence). The CDR3 is 14 residues long. V shed 7 bases and J shed 10 bases, with 18 bases lying between them. Written as DNA, the CDR3 is TGTGCCAGCGCGAGTCTGACAGCGAACTCACCCCTCCACTTT. Translation: CASASLTANSPLHF. Together with reference TRBV5-4 and TRBJ1-6, the CDR3 gives the full variable domain: ETGVTQSPTHLIKTRGQQVTLRCSSQSGHNTVSWYQQALGQGPQFIFQYYREEENGRGNFPPRFSGLQFPNYSSELNVNALELDDSALYLCASASLTANSPLHFGNGTRLTVT.

This chain links TRBV2 with TRBJ1-2; 10 bases map to TRBD1. The V gene end was trimmed by 6 bases and the J gene end by 5 bases; junction bases not matched to a gene: 9. Germline CDR1 and CDR2: SNHLY and FYNNEI. The CDR3 sequence is 15 residues long. The CDR3 bases are TGTGCCAGCAGGGACGACAGGGGGCATACTTATGGCTACACCTTC. This gives the protein CASRDDRGHTYGYTF.

On this clone itself: A much larger clone sits a single nucleotide away, making a read error possible. The chain is built from TRBV6-4 and TRBJ2-3, with D possibly called TRBD1 or TRBD2 (5 bases each). Germline CDR1 and CDR2: MRHNA and SNTAGT. Trimming took 0 bases from V and 1 from J, leaving 11 bases between them. The CDR3 spans 16 residues. In DNA, the CDR3 is TGTGCCAGCAGTGACTCGAGGGGTGGGCGCACAGATACGCAGTATTTT. Protein sequence: CASSDSRGGRTDTQYF.

The V gene is TRBV18, the J gene TRBJ2-2, with 7 bases identical to TRBD1. CDR1 is KGHSH, CDR2 LQKENI, per germline. There are 15 residues in the CDR3. J gave up 1 base and V 6 bases, and 5 bases lay outside the gene matches. The CDR3 reads CASSSGQVNTGELFF. The CDR3 DNA sequence: TGTGCCAGCTCCTCCGGACAGGTGAACACCGGGGAGCTGTTTTTT.

V usage is TRBV2 and J usage is TRBJ2-3, with TRBD1 matching 8 bases. The V gene's germline CDR1 is SNHLY and CDR2 FYNNEI. The CDR3 length is 15 residues. With 7 bases clipped from V and 0 bases from J, the junction kept 6 bases outside the gene matches. CDR3 DNA: TGTGCCAGCATTAGGACAGGGCCCAGCACAGATACGCAGTATTTT. As protein: CASIRTGPSTDTQYF.

This chain uses TRBV2 with TRBJ1-1; TRBD1 is a possible D gene (5 bases). This CDR3 is built from 12 residues. Trimming stripped 6 bases from V and 8 bases from J, with 13 bases between. Looked up from germline, CDR1 is SNHLY and CDR2 is FYNNEI. CDR3 nucleotide sequence: TGTGCCAGCAGAAGTGGGGGTCGGGAAGCTTTCTTT. Protein product: CASRSGGREAFF.

The chain has TRBV28 and TRBJ1-1, with unresolved D. In germline, CDR1 is MDHEN, CDR2 SYDVKM. The CDR3 totals 15 residues. V was shortened by 6 bases and J by 6 bases, with 20 bases between the two germline ends. CDR3 coding DNA: TGTGCCAGCAGCCCCTTCTTATTGCGCGGGGCTGAAGCTTTCTTT. Encoded protein: CASSPFLLRGAEAFF.

The rearrangement links TRBV19 to TRBJ2-2; 10 bases fit TRBD1. In germline, CDR1 is LNHDA, CDR2 SQIVND (reference sequence). The CDR3 extends over 14 amino acids. With V trimmed by 6 bases and J by 6 bases, 4 bases remained unmatched. DNA for the CDR3: TGTGCCAGTAGGGACAGGGGGTACCCCGGGGAGCTGTTTTTT. Protein sequence: CASRDRGYPGELFF.

Here the CDR3 reads CASSEALRRLNTGELFF. CDR3 sequence (DNA): TGTGCCAGCAGTGAAGCCCTGAGACGGTTGAACACCGGGGAGCTGTTTTTT. The J gene is TRBJ2-2, the V gene TRBV6-1; D is unresolved. Germline CDR1 is MNHNS and CDR2 is SASEGT. V dropped 0 bases and J dropped 1 base, with 12 bases sitting between them. The CDR3 has 17 residues.

This rearrangement joins TRBV19 to TRBJ2-2, with D perhaps matching TRBD1 or TRBD2 (5 bases each). Germline values: CDR1 LNHDA, CDR2 SQIVND (reference sequence). Trimming stripped 3 bases from V and 7 bases from J, with 15 bases between. The CDR3 covers 15 residues. The CDR3 loop reads CASSIGAIFVGELFF. The CDR3, as DNA: TGTGCCAGTAGTATCGGGGCGATCTTTGTCGGGGAGCTGTTTTTT.

The J gene is TRBJ1-4, the V gene TRBV27; the D gene is possibly TRBD1 (5 bases). This CDR3 contains 16 residues. Germline V lookup: CDR1 MNHEY, CDR2 SMNVEV (reference sequence). V lost 5 bases and J 8 bases, leaving 21 bases between the germline ends. The CDR3 spells CASSTYFGVGGEKLFF. The CDR3 region has the DNA TGTGCCAGCAGTACTTACTTCGGGGTCGGGGGAGAAAAACTGTTTTTT.

Only a few counts were recorded for this clone. The CDR3 region has the DNA TGTGCCAGCAGCCCCGGAGCGAACCCCTACAATGAGCAGTTCTTC. Translation gives CASSPGANPYNEQFF. The chain uses TRBV9 and TRBJ2-1; D is unresolved. This CDR3 spans 15 amino acids. V was trimmed by 4 bases and J by 2 bases, leaving 13 bases between them. The germline gives CDR1 SGDLS, CDR2 YYNGEE.

V and J are TRBV9 and TRBJ2-3; D unclear. This CDR3 spans 12 amino acids. Germline V gives CDR1 SGDLS, CDR2 YYNGEE. The V and J ends lost 3 bases and 10 bases respectively, with 12 bases between them. In DNA, the CDR3 is TGTGCCAGCAGCGGCGCTACCTTCGCGCAGTATTTT. This sequence encodes CASSGATFAQYF. Based on the CDR3 plus reference TRBV9 and TRBJ2-3, the full variable domain is DSGVTQTPKHLITATGQRVTLRCSPRSGDLSVYWYQQSLDQGLQFLIQYYNGEERAKGNILERFSAQQFPDLHSELNLSSLELGDSALYFCASSGATFAQYFGPGTRLTVL.

V gene TRBV6-1 combines with J gene TRBJ2-7; D is perhaps TRBD1 (5 bases). Trimming stripped 4 bases from V and 1 base from J, with 17 bases between. Germline V gene data show CDR1 as MNHNS and CDR2 as SASEGT. The CDR3 contains 16 residues. This chain's CDR3 is CASSAQTATLSYEQYF. As DNA, the CDR3 is TGTGCCAGCAGTGCCCAGACAGCAACCTTATCCTACGAGCAGTACTTC.

This clone came up once. This sequence joins TRBV19 and TRBJ1-3; D unresolved. The CDR3 is 14 residues long. CDR1 is LNHDA, CDR2 SQIVND, per germline (reference sequence). V was cut by 6 bases and J by 0 bases, with 9 bases left in between. The CDR3 DNA follows: TGTGCCAGTAGCATGACATTCTCTGGAAACACCATATATTTT. Protein sequence: CASSMTFSGNTIYF.

The chain has TRBV6-1 and TRBJ1-4, with D maybe TRBD1 (6 bases). The CDR3 sequence is 15 residues long. The ends were cut back, 1 base at V and 7 bases at J, with 13 bases in the middle. CDR1 and CDR2 from the germline V gene are MNHNS and SASEGT. The CDR3 nucleotides read TGTGCCAGCAGTGAAGAACAGGGCTTGGGTGAAAAACTGTTTTTT. This codes for CASSEEQGLGEKLFF.

The chain joins TRBV5-1 to TRBJ1-1, with TRBD1 as a possible D gene (5 bases). The V end lost 5 bases, the J end lost 6 bases, and 14 bases lay between the germline ends. The CDR3 length is 13 residues. The germline V gene encodes CDR1 SGHRS and CDR2 YFSETQ. The DNA of the CDR3 is TGCGCCAGCAGTTATACAGGTTCCCCTGAAGCTTTCTTT. Protein sequence: CASSYTGSPEAFF.

This clone appeared once. The CDR3 spells CATSRAGTGSNQPQHF. CDR3 nucleotides: TGTGCCACCAGCAGGGCTGGGACAGGTAGCAATCAGCCCCAGCATTTT. The rearrangement joins TRBV15 to TRBJ1-5; 8 positions match TRBD1. The length of the CDR3 is 16 residues. Unmatched junction bases numbered 4, after V lost 3 bases and J lost 0 bases. Germline V lookup: CDR1 LNHNV, CDR2 YYDKDF (reference sequence).